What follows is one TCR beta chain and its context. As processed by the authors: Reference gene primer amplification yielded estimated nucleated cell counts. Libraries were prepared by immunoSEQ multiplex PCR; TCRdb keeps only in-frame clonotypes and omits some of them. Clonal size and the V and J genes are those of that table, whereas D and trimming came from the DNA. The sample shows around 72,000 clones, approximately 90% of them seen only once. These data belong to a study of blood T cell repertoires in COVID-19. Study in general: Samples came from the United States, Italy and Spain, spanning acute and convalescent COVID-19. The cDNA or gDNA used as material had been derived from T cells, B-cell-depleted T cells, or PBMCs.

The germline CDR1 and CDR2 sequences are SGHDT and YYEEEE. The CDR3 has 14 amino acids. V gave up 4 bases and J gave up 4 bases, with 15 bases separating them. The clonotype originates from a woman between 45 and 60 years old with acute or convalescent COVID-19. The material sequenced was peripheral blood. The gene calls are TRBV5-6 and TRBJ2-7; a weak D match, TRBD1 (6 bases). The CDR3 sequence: CASSQGTLVYEQYF. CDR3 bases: TGTGCCAGCAGCCAGGGGACACTTGTATACGAGCAGTACTTC. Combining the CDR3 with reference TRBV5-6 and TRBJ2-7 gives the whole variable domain DAGVTQSPTHLIKTRGQQVTLRCSPKSGHDTVSWYQQALGQGPQFIFQYYEEEERQRGNFPDRFSGHQFPNYSSELNVNALLLGDSALYLCASSQGTLVYEQYFGPGTRLTVT.